These T cell receptor beta chains were read from a single sample in a study of CD8+CD57+ T cells in acquired aplastic anemia. TCRdb re-called the reads with MiXCR, one entry per CDR3 protein. The sample consists of roughly 500,000 distinct CDR3 sequences, around a third of them appearing once. What was sequenced was sorted CD4+, CD8+, or CD8+CD57+ T cells (not recorded which) from PBMCs. These receptors originate from a human donor with aplastic anemia. Each CDR3 is given with its conserved first and last residue. The D gene is left open where the match is weak. Not all rows give a size; the values are once, few, many and, for expanded clones, a class.

J gene	D gene	V gene	clone size	CDR3 DNA	CDR3 protein
TRBJ1-6	TRBD1	TRBV5-1	many	TGCGCCAGCAGCCTACAGGGTCAGGGGGTTTCACCCCTCCACTTT	CASSLQGQGVSPLHF
TRBJ2-3	-	TRBV19	many	TGTGCCAGTAGTAACCACCAGAGAGGGGGCACAGATACGCAGTATTTT	CASSNHQRGGTDTQYF
TRBJ2-3	TRBD2	TRBV20-1	few	TGCAGTGCTGTTAAGCGGGGGGCAGATACGCAGTATTTT	CSAVKRGADTQYF
TRBJ2-2	-	TRBV4-2	-	TGTGCCAGCAGCCAAGGGAGAAACACCGGGGAGCTGTTTTTT	CASSQGRNTGELFF
TRBJ2-5	TRBD2	TRBV19	few	TGTGCCAGTAGTCCAGGACTAGCGGGAGAGTTTGAGACCCAGTACTTC	CASSPGLAGEFETQYF
TRBJ2-3	-	TRBV20-1	-	TGCAGTGCTTCCGTCCCAAAAAGCACAGATACGCAGTATTTT	CSASVPKSTDTQYF
TRBJ2-1	TRBD1	TRBV10-1	-	TGCGCCAGCAGTAACCTGGGACAGGACTACAATGAGCAGTTCTTC	CASSNLGQDYNEQFF
TRBJ2-7	-	TRBV14	-	TGTGCCAGCAGCCAAGTAGGACAGGAGCAGTACTTC	CASSQVGQEQYF
TRBJ1-4	-	TRBV7-4	few	TGTGCCAGCAGTTGGGGACTCAGGGAAAAACTGTTTTTT	CASSWGLREKLFF
TRBJ1-2	-	TRBV19	-	TGTGCCAGTAGTATAGGTACAGGCAACTATGGCTACACCTTC	CASSIGTGNYGYTF
TRBJ2-3	TRBD2	TRBV2	many	TGTGCCAGCAGTCTAGCGGGAGCAGCAGATACGCAGTATTTT	CASSLAGAADTQYF
TRBJ1-2	TRBD1	TRBV2	-	TGTGCCAGCAGTGAAGGGCAGGGGGCTTTAGGCTACACCTTC	CASSEGQGALGYTF
TRBJ1-5	-	TRBV5-1	many	TGCGCCAGCAGCGACCGGGGCAGCCCAAATCAGCCCCAGCATTTT	CASSDRGSPNQPQHF
TRBJ2-1	TRBD2	TRBV24-1	-	TGTGCCACCAGCGAGGGACTAGACTACAATGAGCAGTTCTTC	CATSEGLDYNEQFF
TRBJ1-2	-	TRBV28	-	TGTGCCAGCAGTCTTAGCCTGGAATTTTATGGCTACACCTTC	CASSLSLEFYGYTF
TRBJ2-7	-	TRBV6-1	few	TGTGCCAGCAGTGAAGTCGGACCACATCTGGGCTACGAGCAGTACTTC	CASSEVGPHLGYEQYF
TRBJ2-7	TRBD2	TRBV10-2	many	TGCGCCAGCAGCGCCGGGACTAGCGGTGGGGCCTACGAGCAGTACTTC	CASSAGTSGGAYEQYF
TRBJ2-1	-	TRBV5-1	-	TGCGCCAGCAGGGTAAATGTAGTTGGGGGAAGCGACAATGAGCAGTTCTTC	CASRVNVVGGSDNEQFF
TRBJ1-2	-	TRBV2	many	TGTGCCAGCAGTGATCAGGGTCCTGGCTACACCTTC	CASSDQGPGYTF
TRBJ2-1	TRBD2	TRBV25-1	few	TGTGCCAGCAGCCAAGATCTGCTAGCGGGAGACGGTGGGCAGTTCTTC	CASSQDLLAGDGGQFF
TRBJ1-1	-	TRBV19	many	TGTGCCAGTACCGTACCGGGGGCGAGGACTGAAGCTTTCTTT	CASTVPGARTEAFF
TRBJ2-3	-	TRBV5-1	-	TGCGCCAGCAGCTTGGTACCGCAGAACACAGATACGCAGTATTTT	CASSLVPQNTDTQYF
TRBJ2-7	TRBD1	TRBV20-1	many	TGCAGTGCTAGCCCGACAGGGGGTTCCTACGAGCAGTACTTC	CSASPTGGSYEQYF
TRBJ2-3	TRBD2	TRBV7-8	many	TGTGCCAGCAGCTTAGACGGGGGGGCCTCAGATACGCAGTATTTT	CASSLDGGASDTQYF
TRBJ1-1	TRBD1	TRBV10-2	many	TGCGCCAGCAGGACAGGGGGCATCACTGAAGCTTTCTTT	CASRTGGITEAFF
TRBJ2-4	-	TRBV19	-	TGTGCCAGTAGTCCCGTAATCGGTGGGAGTCGCGCCAAAAACATTCAGTACTTC	CASSPVIGGSRAKNIQYF
TRBJ1-5	-	TRBV7-9	many	TGTGCCAGCAGCCTTTATTCCGGCGGGGCTTATCAGCCCCAGCATTTT	CASSLYSGGAYQPQHF
TRBJ2-5	TRBD1	TRBV29-1	many	TGCAGCGTTGAGGGACAGGGCCGGGGAGAGACCCAGTACTTC	CSVEGQGRGETQYF
TRBJ1-2	-	TRBV19	few	TGTGCCAGTAGCAGGACTAGCGGGGACGGCTACACCTTC	CASSRTSGDGYTF
TRBJ1-2	-	TRBV6-2/TRBV6-3	few	TGTGCCAGCAGTTACTCTGTCGACAGCTCTAACTATGGCTACACCTTC	CASSYSVDSSNYGYTF
TRBJ2-3	-	TRBV6-1	many	TGTGCTAGCAGCTTAGATCGGGAAGATACGCAGTATTTT	CASSLDREDTQYF
TRBJ2-5	-	TRBV19	many	TGTGCCAGTAGTATAAGGCGAGGAGAGACCCAGTACTTC	CASSIRRGETQYF
TRBJ2-5	-	TRBV24-1	-	TGTGCCACCAGTCAACTAGCAGGCGAAGAGACCCAGTACTTC	CATSQLAGEETQYF
TRBJ2-2	-	TRBV20-1	few	TGCAGTGCTAGAGATCCGCGAGCGGGTAACACCGGGGAGCTGTTTTTT	CSARDPRAGNTGELFF
TRBJ2-7	-	TRBV6-5	many	TGTGCCAGCAGTTACTCGTTCAGGGACTACGAGCAGTACTTC	CASSYSFRDYEQYF
TRBJ1-5	-	TRBV25-1	-	TGTGCCAGCAGTGCTAGGGGAAGCAATCAGCCCCAGCATTTT	CASSARGSNQPQHF
TRBJ1-5	-	TRBV4-3	few	TGCGCCAGCAGCCAAGATGCTACAGTCAATCAGCCCCAGCATTTT	CASSQDATVNQPQHF
TRBJ1-2	-	TRBV7-3	many	TGTGCCAGCAGCTTAAACCCAGGGTATGGCTACACCTTC	CASSLNPGYGYTF
TRBJ2-5	-	TRBV15	-	TGTGCCACCAGCAGACAGGGGTGGCGGACCCAGTACTTC	CATSRQGWRTQYF
TRBJ1-2	-	TRBV18	-	TGTGCCAGCTCCCGAAGGGAGAGCTATGGCTACACCTTC	CASSRRESYGYTF
TRBJ1-6	TRBD1	TRBV12-3/TRBV12-4	few	TGTGCCAGCAGTGGGGGACAGGGGCCTCTGGATTCACCCCTCCACTTT	CASSGGQGPLDSPLHF
TRBJ1-2	TRBD1	TRBV6-1	few	TGTGCCAGCAGCATACCTCCGGACAGGGAACGTGGCTACACCTTC	CASSIPPDRERGYTF
TRBJ2-2	-	TRBV2	-	TGTGCCAGCATGACCGATTCCGGGGAGCTGTTTTTT	CASMTDSGELFF
TRBJ1-2	-	TRBV9	few	TGTGCCAGCAGCGGGGATGGGGGAGGTGGCTACACCTTC	CASSGDGGGGYTF
TRBJ2-7	-	TRBV15	many	TGTGCCACCAGCAGAGAGATGGAGGGTGGGGAGCAGTACTTC	CATSREMEGGEQYF
TRBJ2-7	TRBD2	TRBV11-1	-	TGTGCCAGCAGCACCTCTAGCGGGGGCGCATACGAGCAGTACTTC	CASSTSSGGAYEQYF
TRBJ2-5	-	TRBV20-1	few	TGCAGTGCTAGCGGAGGGGGTGAGGAGGCCCAGTACTTC	CSASGGGEEAQYF
TRBJ1-4	TRBD1	TRBV2	few	TGTGCCAGCAGGGGACAGGGGGGACCTACAAAACTGTTTTTT	CASRGQGGPTKLFF
TRBJ1-2	TRBD1	TRBV29-1	few	TGCAGCGTTGATATGCCGCAGGGGGGCTATGGCTACACCTTC	CSVDMPQGGYGYTF
TRBJ2-7	TRBD2	TRBV7-2	-	TGTGCCAGCAGCTTACCGAAGGCCCCCGGGACTAGCGGGATTAGCTCCTACGAGCAGTACTTC	CASSLPKAPGTSGISSYEQYF
TRBJ1-2	-	TRBV3-1	few	TGTGCCAGCAGCCAAGGAGGGTGGGGCTACACCTTC	CASSQGGWGYTF
TRBJ1-2	-	TRBV7-2	-	TGTGCCAGCAATTTCGACGGAACTAACTATGGCTACACCTTC	CASNFDGTNYGYTF
TRBJ1-5	-	TRBV14	-	TGTGCCAGCAGTTTGTTCGCTAGCAGCAATCAGCCCCAGCATTTT	CASSLFASSNQPQHF
TRBJ2-7	-	TRBV20-1	many	TGCAGTGCTGGAAATCAGGGTAAAGGACCCGAGCAGTACTTC	CSAGNQGKGPEQYF